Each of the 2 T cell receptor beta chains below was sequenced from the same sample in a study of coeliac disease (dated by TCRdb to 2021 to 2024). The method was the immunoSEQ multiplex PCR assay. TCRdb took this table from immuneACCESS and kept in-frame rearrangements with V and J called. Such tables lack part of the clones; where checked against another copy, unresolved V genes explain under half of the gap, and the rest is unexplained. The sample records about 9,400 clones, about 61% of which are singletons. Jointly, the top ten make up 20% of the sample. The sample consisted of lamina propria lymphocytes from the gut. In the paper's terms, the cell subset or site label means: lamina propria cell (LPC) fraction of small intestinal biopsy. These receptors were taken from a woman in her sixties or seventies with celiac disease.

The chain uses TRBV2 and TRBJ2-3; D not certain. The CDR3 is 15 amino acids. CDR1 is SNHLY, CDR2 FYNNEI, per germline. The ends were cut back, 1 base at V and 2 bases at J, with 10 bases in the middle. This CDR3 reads CASSEGSFLTDTQYF. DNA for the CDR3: TGTGCCAGCAGTGAAGGTAGCTTCCTCACAGATACGCAGTATTTT.

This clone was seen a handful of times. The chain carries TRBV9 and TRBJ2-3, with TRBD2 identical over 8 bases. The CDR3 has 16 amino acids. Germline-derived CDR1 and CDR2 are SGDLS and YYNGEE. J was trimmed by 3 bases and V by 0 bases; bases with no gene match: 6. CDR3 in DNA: TGTGCCAGCAGCGTAGAGCCAGCGGGGGAAACAGATACGCAGTATTTT. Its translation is CASSVEPAGETDTQYF. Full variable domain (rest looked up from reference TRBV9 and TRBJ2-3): DSGVTQTPKHLITATGQRVTLRCSPRSGDLSVYWYQQSLDQGLQFLIQYYNGEERAKGNILERFSAQQFPDLHSELNLSSLELGDSALYFCASSVEPAGETDTQYFGPGTRLTVL.